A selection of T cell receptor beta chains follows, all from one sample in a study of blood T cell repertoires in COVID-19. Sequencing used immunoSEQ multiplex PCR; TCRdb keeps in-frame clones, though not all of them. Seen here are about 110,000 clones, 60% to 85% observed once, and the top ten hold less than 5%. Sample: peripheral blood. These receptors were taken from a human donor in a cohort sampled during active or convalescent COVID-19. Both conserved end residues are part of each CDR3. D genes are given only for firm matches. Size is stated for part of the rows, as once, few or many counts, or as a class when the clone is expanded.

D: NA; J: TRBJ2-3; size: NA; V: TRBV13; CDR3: CASSHGAVARTDTQYF
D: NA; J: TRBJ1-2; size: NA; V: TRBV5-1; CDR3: CASSPSNYGYTF
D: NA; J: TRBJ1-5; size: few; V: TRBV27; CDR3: CASSFSFGSQPQHF
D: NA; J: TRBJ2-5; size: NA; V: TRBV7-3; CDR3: CASSRYPYAQETQYF
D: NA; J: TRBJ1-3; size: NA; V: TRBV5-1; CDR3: CASSAGGFTGTGNTIYF
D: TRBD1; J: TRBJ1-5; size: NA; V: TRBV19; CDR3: CASSTRPGQVNQPQHF
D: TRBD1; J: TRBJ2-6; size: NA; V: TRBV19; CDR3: CASSSDRGAGANVLTF
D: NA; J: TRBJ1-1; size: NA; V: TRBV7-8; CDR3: CASSLVWRAHMNTEAFF
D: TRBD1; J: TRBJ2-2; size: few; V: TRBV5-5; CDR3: CASRQTGGTGELFF
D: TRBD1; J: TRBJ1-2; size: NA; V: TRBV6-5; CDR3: CASSKTGGADYGYTF
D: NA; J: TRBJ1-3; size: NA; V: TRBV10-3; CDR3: CAISEAAIRSSGNTIYF
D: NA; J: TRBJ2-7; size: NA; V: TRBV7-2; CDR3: CASSLGGGLTEQYF
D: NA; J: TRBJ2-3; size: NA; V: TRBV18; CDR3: CASSPGQGVPDTQYF
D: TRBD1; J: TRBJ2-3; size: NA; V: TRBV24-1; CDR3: CATSGRDRVDTQYF
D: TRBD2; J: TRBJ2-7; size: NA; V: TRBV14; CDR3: CASSLAAREQYF
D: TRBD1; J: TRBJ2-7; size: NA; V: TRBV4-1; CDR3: CASSQVLRDRGYEQYF
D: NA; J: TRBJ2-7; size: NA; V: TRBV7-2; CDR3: CASSFRTNYEQYF
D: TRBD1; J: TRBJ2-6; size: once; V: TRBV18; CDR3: CASSMQGAHYSGANVLTF
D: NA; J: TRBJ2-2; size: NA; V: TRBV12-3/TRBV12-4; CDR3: CASRTWRRGELFF
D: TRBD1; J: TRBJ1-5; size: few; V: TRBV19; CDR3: CASSIAPGQGAQPQHF
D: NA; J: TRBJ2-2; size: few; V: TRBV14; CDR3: CASSQKTDNTGELFF
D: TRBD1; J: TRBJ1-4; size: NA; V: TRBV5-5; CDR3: CASSLASMTGGGEKLFF
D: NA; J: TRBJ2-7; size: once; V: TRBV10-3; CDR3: CATKPGANEQYF
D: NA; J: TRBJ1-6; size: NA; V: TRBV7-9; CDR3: CASSLQGRYNSPLHF
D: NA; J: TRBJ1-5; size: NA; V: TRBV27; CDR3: CASSLSSERPQHF
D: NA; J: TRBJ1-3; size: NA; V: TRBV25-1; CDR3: CASSEPGGDGNTIYF
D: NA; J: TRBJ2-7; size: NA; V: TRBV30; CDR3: CALDYRRVPYEQYF
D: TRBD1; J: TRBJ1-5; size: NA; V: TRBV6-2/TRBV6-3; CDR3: CASSPGGPNQPQHF